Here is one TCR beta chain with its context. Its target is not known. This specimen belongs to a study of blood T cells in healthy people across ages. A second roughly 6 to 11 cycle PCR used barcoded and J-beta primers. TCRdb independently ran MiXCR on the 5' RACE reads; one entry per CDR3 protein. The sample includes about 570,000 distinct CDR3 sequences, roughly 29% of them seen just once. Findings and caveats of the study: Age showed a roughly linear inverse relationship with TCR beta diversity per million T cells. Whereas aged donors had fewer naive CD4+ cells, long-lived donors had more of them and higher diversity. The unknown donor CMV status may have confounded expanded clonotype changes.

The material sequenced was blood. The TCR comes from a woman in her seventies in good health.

CDR3 protein: CASSFADEETQYF. The CDR3 DNA sequence: TGTGCCAGCAGCTTTGCGGACGAAGAGACCCAGTACTTC. The chain is built from TRBV7-9 and TRBJ2-5; D gene uncertain. Germline CDR1 SEHNR, CDR2 FQNEAQ (reference sequence). CDR3 length equals 13 residues. V dropped 3 bases and J dropped 3 bases, with 8 bases sitting between them.